This TCR beta chain was obtained from a study of Ad26.COV2.S vaccination and SARS-CoV-2 variants. Study results and limitations: Similar non-spike TCR breadth was observed in recipients of vaccine and of placebo. Analyses that measured TCR breadth and depth may have underestimated total T cell responses. There was reportedly substantial breadth in spike-specific CD8+ and CD4+ T cell responses after vaccination.

A note on this clone: Its antigen is as yet unknown.

The CDR3 sequence is 14 residues long. Germline-derived CDR1 and CDR2 are SGHRS and YFSETQ. The trim removed 3 bases at V and 8 bases at J, leaving 7 bases unmatched. Sequencing was performed with immunoSEQ multiplex PCR; in TCRdb, only in-frame clones are kept and a portion is missing. The sample yields some 45,000 clones, approximately 83% seen once. The starting material was peripheral blood, obtained after recovery from COVID-19. V is TRBV5-1 and J is TRBJ2-1, with TRBD2 identical over 8 bases. This receptor was identified in a human donor who had recovered from COVID-19. The CDR3 protein is CASSSGLEIYEQFF. The DNA of the CDR3 is TGCGCCAGCAGCTCGGGACTAGAGATCTATGAGCAGTTCTTC.